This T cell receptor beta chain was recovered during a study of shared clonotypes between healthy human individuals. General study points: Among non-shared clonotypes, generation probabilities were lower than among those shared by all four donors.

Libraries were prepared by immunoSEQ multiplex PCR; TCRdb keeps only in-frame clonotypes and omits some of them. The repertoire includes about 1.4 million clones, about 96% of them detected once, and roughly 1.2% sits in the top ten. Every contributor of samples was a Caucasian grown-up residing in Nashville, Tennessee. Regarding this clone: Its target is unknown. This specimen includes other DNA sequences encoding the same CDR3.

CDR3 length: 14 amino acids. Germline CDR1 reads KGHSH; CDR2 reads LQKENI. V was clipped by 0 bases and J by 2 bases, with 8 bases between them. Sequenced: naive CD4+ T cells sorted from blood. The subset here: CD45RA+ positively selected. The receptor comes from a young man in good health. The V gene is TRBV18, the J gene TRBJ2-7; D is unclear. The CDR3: CASSPPGLPYEQYF. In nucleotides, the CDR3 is TGTGCCAGCTCACCACCTGGCCTCCCCTACGAGCAGTACTTC. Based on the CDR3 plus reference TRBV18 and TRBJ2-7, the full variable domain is NAGVMQNPRHLVRRRGQEARLRCSPMKGHSHVYWYRQLPEEGLKFMVYLQKENIIDESGMPKERFSAEFPKEGPSILRIQQVVRGDSAAYFCASSPPGLPYEQYFGPGTRLTVT.